This TCR beta chain is from a study of early T cells in non-severe SARS-CoV-2 infection. Across the whole study: Sequencing was performed on bulk RNA from unsorted whole blood, leaving chains unpaired.

Overall study findings and caveats: VDJdb matches were skewed toward anti-spike CD8 T cell responses.

Individual cDNA molecules were tagged with unique molecular identifiers. TCRdb used MiXCR to reprocess the 5' RACE reads, holding one entry per CDR3 protein. The sample includes under 85,000 distinct CDR3 sequences, more than 14% of them seen just once. The V end was cut by 2 bases, the J end by 4 bases, with 12 bases between. The CDR3 sequence is 14 residues long. The germline V gene has CDR1 MNHEY and CDR2 SMNVEV (reference sequence). Concerning this clonotype itself: Its target is unknown.

The sequence was obtained from an adult who was a healthcare worker with PCR-confirmed SARS-CoV-2 infection or an uninfected control (not recorded which). The genes are TRBV27 and TRBJ2-7; a weak D match, TRBD1 (5 bases). Sequencing used whole blood, obtained at baseline. This CDR3 is CASSLQGSWYEQYF. CDR3 coding DNA: TGTGCCAGCAGTTTACAGGGTAGCTGGTACGAGCAGTACTTC.